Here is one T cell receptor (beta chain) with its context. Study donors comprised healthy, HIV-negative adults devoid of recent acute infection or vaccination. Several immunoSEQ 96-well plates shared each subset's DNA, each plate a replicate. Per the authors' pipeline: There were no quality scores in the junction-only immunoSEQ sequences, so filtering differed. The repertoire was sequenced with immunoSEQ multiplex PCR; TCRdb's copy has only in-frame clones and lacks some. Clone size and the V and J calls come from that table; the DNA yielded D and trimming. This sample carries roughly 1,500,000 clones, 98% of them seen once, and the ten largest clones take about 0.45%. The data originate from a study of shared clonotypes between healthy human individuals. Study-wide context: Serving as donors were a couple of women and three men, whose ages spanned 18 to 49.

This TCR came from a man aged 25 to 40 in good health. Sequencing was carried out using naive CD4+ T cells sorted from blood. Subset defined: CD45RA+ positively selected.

DNA of the CDR3: TGTGCCAGCAGCCCGACGGGAGTCGACGAGCAGTACTTC. The encoded protein is CASSPTGVDEQYF. This chain connects TRBV28 to TRBJ2-7; D is perhaps TRBD2 (6 bases). Per the germline V gene, CDR1 is MDHEN and CDR2 is SYDVKM. Trimming cost V 6 bases and J 5 bases, with 14 bases left between them. This CDR3 region has 13 residues. Using reference TRBV28 and TRBJ2-7 for the parts outside the CDR3, the full variable domain is DVKVTQSSRYLVKRTGEKVFLECVQDMDHENMFWYRQDPGLGLRLIYFSYDVKMKEKGDIPEGYSVSREKKERFSLILESASTNQTSMYLCASSPTGVDEQYFGPGTRLTVT.